These 21 T cell receptor beta chains came from one sample sequenced in a study of beta chain features in type 1 diabetes. Isolated RNA was reverse transcribed in full, so expressed TCRB transcripts were sequenced. Sequenced by immunoSEQ multiplex PCR; TCRdb stores in-frame clones only, minus some. The repertoire includes nearly 250,000 clones, about 71% of them detected once, and roughly 0.048% sits in the top ten. Material: naive CD4+ T cells from blood. The receptors here all came from a man aged 30 to 45 in good health.

The J gene is TRBJ2-3, the V gene TRBV7-2; D remains ambiguous. The germline gives CDR1 SGHTA, CDR2 FQGNSA. The CDR3 is made up of 14 amino acids. V gave up 3 bases and J gave up 2 bases, with 9 bases separating them. The CDR3 protein is CASSFGGNTDTQYF. The CDR3 DNA reads TGTGCCAGCAGCTTTGGCGGTAACACAGATACGCAGTATTTT.

This chain uses TRBV5-1 with TRBJ2-5, with 7 bases lining up with TRBD2. The ends lost 3 bases at V and 7 bases at J; junction bases unmatched: 18. The germline CDR1 and CDR2 sequences are SGHRS and YFSETQ. This CDR3 is 17 amino acids long. CDR3 DNA sequence: TGCGCCAGCAGCTACGCCGGGACTACCCGAAAGGCGGGGACCCAGTACTTC. Translation: CASSYAGTTRKAGTQYF.

The rearrangement joins TRBV30 to TRBJ2-3, with 11 bases fitting TRBD2. The CDR3 runs to 16 residues. Losses at the gene ends were 3 bases for V and 2 bases for J; bases not matched to a gene: 7. From germline, CDR1 is GTSNPN and CDR2 SVGIG (reference sequence). The CDR3 region is CAWSPGLAALTDTQYF. The DNA of the CDR3 is TGTGCCTGGAGCCCGGGACTAGCGGCCCTCACAGATACGCAGTATTTT.

The chain combines TRBV6-5 with TRBJ2-1; possibly TRBD1 for D (5 bases). CDR3 size: 13 residues. Germline V gene lookup returns CDR1 MNHEY and CDR2 SVGAGI. The V and J ends lost 5 bases and 4 bases respectively, with 9 bases between them. The CDR3 reads CASSTRAYNEQFF. The DNA of the CDR3 is TGTGCCAGCAGTACCAGGGCATACAATGAGCAGTTCTTC.

Written as DNA, the CDR3 is TGTGCCAGCAGCGACCGGACAGCTAACTATGGCTACACCTTC. Protein sequence: CASSDRTANYGYTF. This chain joins TRBV5-4 and TRBJ1-2; a weak D match, TRBD1 (6 bases). Germline CDR1 is SGHNT and CDR2 is YYREEE (reference sequence). Trimming pared 4 bases from V and 0 bases from J, leaving 10 bases between. The CDR3 runs 14 residues.

This sequence joins TRBV4-3 and TRBJ2-1, with TRBD2 identical over 10 bases. With V trimmed by 4 bases and J by 9 bases, 9 bases remained unmatched. The CDR3 has 15 residues. CDR1 and CDR2 (germline): LGHNA, YSLEER. The CDR3 sequence is CASSRTLAGAGEQFF. In DNA, the CDR3 is TGCGCCAGCAGCCGGACCCTAGCGGGAGCTGGTGAGCAGTTCTTC.

The rearrangement joins TRBV6-6 to TRBJ1-2, with a possible D match to TRBD1 (5 bases). Trimming removed 9 bases from V and 5 bases from J, with 19 bases in between. CDR1 is MNHNY, CDR2 SVGAGI, per germline (reference sequence). The CDR3 totals 14 residues. DNA of the CDR3: TGTGCCAGTAGGGGAGGGTTAGATACTTATGGCTACACCTTC. It encodes CASRGGLDTYGYTF.

The chain couples TRBV19 to TRBJ2-1, with 9 bases matching TRBD2. V lost 6 bases, J lost 2 bases, and 8 bases stayed unmatched. The length of the CDR3 is 16 residues. CDR1 and CDR2 from the germline V gene are LNHDA and SQIVND (reference sequence). The CDR3 DNA is TGTGCCAGTAGCCGCTCTAGCGGGGTCACCTACAATGAGCAGTTCTTC. Translated: CASSRSSGVTYNEQFF.

The rearrangement links TRBV5-1 to TRBJ2-5, with TRBD2 as a possible D gene (7 bases). The V gene lost 1 base and the J gene lost 2 bases, with 12 bases spanning the gap. Per the germline V gene, CDR1 is SGHRS and CDR2 is YFSETQ. This CDR3 is built from 15 residues. The CDR3 bases are TGCGCCAGCAGCTTGCCCGCGGGGGCACAAGAGACCCAGTACTTC. As protein: CASSLPAGAQETQYF. Using reference TRBV5-1 and TRBJ2-5 for the parts outside the CDR3, the full variable domain is KAGVTQTPRYLIKTRGQQVTLSCSPISGHRSVSWYQQTPGQGLQFLFEYFSETQRNKGNFPGRFSGRQFSNSRSEMNVSTLELGDSALYLCASSLPAGAQETQYFGPGTRLLVL.

The chain is built from TRBV9 and TRBJ2-3; D is possibly TRBD2 (5 bases). This CDR3 is built from 14 residues. The ends were cut back, 3 bases at V and 0 bases at J, with 8 bases in the middle. In germline, CDR1 is SGDLS, CDR2 YYNGEE. CDR3 sequence: CASSEGRSTDTQYF. As DNA, the CDR3 is TGTGCCAGCAGCGAAGGGAGAAGCACAGATACGCAGTATTTT.

The V and J genes are TRBV4-2 and TRBJ2-1, with 9 nucleotides matching TRBD2. After removal of 4 bases from V and 6 bases from J, the junction contained 10 bases not matched to a gene. The germline gives CDR1 LGHNA, CDR2 YNFKEQ. This CDR3 spans 16 amino acids. The CDR3 DNA reads TGTGCCAGCAGCCCAGCCTCGGAGCGGGAGGCCAATGAGCAGTTCTTC. It encodes CASSPASEREANEQFF.

The V gene is TRBV5-4, the J gene TRBJ2-7; D uncertain. The length of the CDR3 is 13 residues. V was pared by 0 bases and J by 3 bases, with 7 bases between. Germline V gives CDR1 SGHNT, CDR2 YYREEE (reference sequence). This CDR3 reads CASSLGADYEQYF. The CDR3 DNA sequence: TGTGCCAGCAGCTTGGGGGCAGACTACGAGCAGTACTTC.

For the CDR3, the DNA is TGTGCCAGCAGCAGAGACAGGCCCTATAATTCACCCCTCCACTTT. This gives the protein CASSRDRPYNSPLHF. This chain uses TRBV7-2 with TRBJ1-6; TRBD1 might be the D (6 bases). The CDR3 spans 15 residues. Trimming took 5 bases from V and 2 from J, leaving 10 bases between them. CDR1 SGHTA and CDR2 FQGNSA come from the germline V gene.

This clone was seen more than once but under ten times. This chain uses TRBV2 with TRBJ2-1, with 10 bases that match TRBD2. This CDR3 region has 15 residues. In germline, CDR1 is SNHLY, CDR2 FYNNEI. With V trimmed by 6 bases and J by 4 bases, 6 bases remained unmatched. CDR3 amino acids: CASSGTSGDYNEQFF. As DNA, the CDR3 is TGTGCCAGCAGCGGAACTAGCGGGGATTACAATGAGCAGTTCTTC.

This clone turned up a few times. The chain is built from TRBV30 and TRBJ2-3; D is uncertain. The germline CDR1 and CDR2 sequences are GTSNPN and SVGIG (reference sequence). Trimming shortened V by 5 bases and J by 6 bases, and 9 bases separated the two germline ends. The CDR3 covers 11 residues. The CDR3 spells CAWSFSDTQYF. The DNA for the CDR3 is TGTGCCTGGTCTTTCTCCGATACGCAGTATTTT.

This clone appeared a few times. The rearrangement joins TRBV14 to TRBJ2-7; tentatively, D is TRBD2 (6 bases). V shed 0 bases and J shed 9 bases, with 12 bases lying between them. The CDR3 is 13 residues long. Per the germline V gene, CDR1 is SGHDN and CDR2 is FVKESK. CDR3 amino acids: CASSQDRTTGQYF. CDR3 DNA: TGTGCCAGCAGCCAAGATAGGACTACGGGGCAGTACTTC.

The chain employs TRBV10-3 and TRBJ2-3; perhaps TRBD2 as D (6 bases). With 2 bases removed from V and 6 bases from J, the gap between germline ends came to 12 bases. CDR3 size: 14 residues. Per the germline V gene, CDR1 is ENHRY and CDR2 is SYGVKD. In nucleotides, the CDR3 is TGTGCCATCAGTGAGAGTAGCGGTGTGGATACGCAGTATTTT. Translating it yields CAISESSGVDTQYF.

The count of this clone is one. The V call is TRBV30, the J call TRBJ1-1; D gene unclear. Per germline, CDR1 GTSNPN and CDR2 SVGIG (reference sequence). There are 13 residues in the CDR3. Trimming pared 5 bases from V and 1 base from J, leaving 11 bases between. DNA of the CDR3: TGTGCCTGGGGACCGCTTTCGAACACTGAAGCTTTCTTT. Protein sequence: CAWGPLSNTEAFF. The complete variable domain, with remaining parts taken from reference TRBV30 and TRBJ1-1, reads SQTIHQWPATLVQPVGSPLSLECTVEGTSNPNLYWYRQAAGRGLQLLFYSVGIGQISSEVPQNLSASRPQDRQFILSSKKLLLSDSGFYLCAWGPLSNTEAFFGQGTRLTVV.

This chain uses TRBV29-1 with TRBJ2-1; D is ambiguous. The germline V gene has CDR1 SQVTM and CDR2 ANQGSEA. CDR3 size: 15 residues. V dropped 6 bases and J dropped 0 bases, with 15 bases sitting between them. This CDR3 is CSVGSVASSYNEQFF. The CDR3 DNA sequence: TGCAGCGTAGGCAGTGTGGCAAGCTCCTACAATGAGCAGTTCTTC.

This clone was observed a handful of times. This sequence joins TRBV29-1 and TRBJ2-5; 7 nucleotides line up with TRBD1. The CDR3 sequence is 13 residues long. Germline V gene sequence: CDR1 SQVTM, CDR2 ANQGSEA. The J segment lost 2 bases and the V segment lost 7 bases, leaving 7 bases of the junction unmatched. The CDR3 DNA reads as TGCAGCGCCCAGGGACAGCCTCAAGAGACCCAGTACTTC. Its translation: CSAQGQPQETQYF.

This clone was observed a few times. The V call is TRBV27, the J call TRBJ2-7; TRBD1 aligns across 10 bases. The CDR3 consists of 11 residues. Per germline, CDR1 MNHEY and CDR2 SMNVEV (reference sequence). The junction had 3 bases not matched to a gene; V was cut back by 5 bases and J by 11 bases. The CDR3 loop reads CASSQGTGEYF. The CDR3 DNA follows: TGTGCCAGCAGTCAAGGGACAGGGGAGTACTTC.